These 21 T cell receptor beta chains were sequenced from one sample in a study of beta chain features in type 1 diabetes (dated by TCRdb to 2016 to 2019). The library was obtained by the immunoSEQ multiplex PCR assay. All of the isolated RNA was reverse transcribed with the High Capacity cDNA Reverse Transcription Kit, so expressed TCRB transcripts were sequenced. Not all clones reach the TCRdb copy of this immuneACCESS table, which keeps in-frame sequences only. Checked studies attribute under half of the gap to unresolved V genes and leave the rest unexplained. The sample yields a few hundred thousand clones; over 9.5% were counted once. The biggest ten clones account for about 0.037% of the sample. The sequenced material came from naive CD4+ T cells from blood. Sample cell subset or site, as interpreted from the label and publication: true naive CD4+ T cells. Source of these receptors: a woman under 30 in good health.

V is TRBV7-8 and J is TRBJ1-1; D remains ambiguous. Trimming took off 1 base at V and 11 bases at J, with 14 bases between the two ends. The CDR3 totals 13 residues. Germline CDR1 and CDR2: SGHVS and FQNEAQ. The DNA for the CDR3 is TGTGCCAGCAGCTTAGTCCGTTATGGAGAGGCTTTCTTT. Protein sequence: CASSLVRYGEAFF.

This clone occurred a few times. The rearrangement joins TRBV18 to TRBJ2-2; D might be TRBD1 (5 bases). CDR1 is KGHSH, CDR2 LQKENI, per germline. CDR3 length: 15 residues. V dropped 3 bases and J dropped 0 bases, with 8 bases sitting between them. Here the CDR3 DNA reads TGTGCCAGCTCACCGACAGCCCCGAACACCGGGGAGCTGTTTTTT. Translation: CASSPTAPNTGELFF.

This rearrangement joins TRBV6-5 to TRBJ2-2; D perhaps matches TRBD2 (5 bases). V was pared by 2 bases and J by 5 bases, with 15 bases between. The CDR3 loop spans 16 amino acids. Germline V gene sequence: CDR1 MNHEY, CDR2 SVGAGI. CDR3 region: CASSYLQTRGTGELFF. In DNA, the CDR3 is TGTGCCAGCAGTTACCTGCAGACTCGGGGAACCGGGGAGCTGTTTTTT.

The V call is TRBV5-1, the J call TRBJ1-1; TRBD1 matches 9 bases. From germline, CDR1 is SGHRS and CDR2 YFSETQ. The length of the CDR3 is 17 residues. Losses at the gene ends were 5 bases for V and 1 base for J; bases not matched to a gene: 12. This CDR3 is CASRLTWDRAKNTEAFF. The CDR3 nucleotides are TGCGCCAGCAGACTTACGTGGGACAGGGCAAAGAACACTGAAGCTTTCTTT.

This clone was seen more than once but under ten times. The V gene is TRBV19, the J gene TRBJ1-1; possible D gene TRBD1, 6 bases. The CDR3 has 15 residues. Trimming took off 0 bases at V and 1 base at J, with 9 bases between the two ends. CDR1 LNHDA and CDR2 SQIVND come from the germline V gene (reference sequence). The CDR3 sequence: CASSIEGRGNTEAFF. The CDR3 DNA reads as TGTGCCAGTAGTATAGAAGGCAGGGGGAACACTGAAGCTTTCTTT. Drawing the rest from reference TRBV19 and TRBJ1-1, the complete variable domain is DGGITQSPKYLFRKEGQNVTLSCEQNLNHDAMYWYRQDPGQGLRLIYYSQIVNDFQKGDIAEGYSVSREKKESFPLTVTSAQKNPTAFYLCASSIEGRGNTEAFFGQGTRLTVV.

In its sample, this clone was seen a few times. The J gene is TRBJ1-1, the V gene TRBV19; weak D call: TRBD1 (6 bases). The CDR3 contains 13 residues. Germline lookup yields CDR1 LNHDA and CDR2 SQIVND (reference sequence). The V and J ends lost 3 bases and 4 bases respectively, with 9 bases between them. CDR3: CASSILGATEAFF. The CDR3 nucleotides read TGTGCCAGTAGTATCCTGGGGGCCACTGAAGCTTTCTTT.

This clone was detected a few times. The rearrangement links TRBV27 to TRBJ1-5; a weak D match, TRBD1 (5 bases). Germline values: CDR1 MNHEY, CDR2 SMNVEV (reference sequence). V dropped 0 bases and J dropped 3 bases, with 12 bases sitting between them. The CDR3 contains 16 residues. As DNA, the CDR3 is TGTGCCAGCAGTTTATCACGGGGGTTGATCAATCAGCCCCAGCATTTT. Encoded protein: CASSLSRGLINQPQHF.

This clone was seen only a few times. V usage is TRBV5-6 and J usage is TRBJ2-3; 9 bases fit TRBD2. Germline trimming cut 2 bases from V and 5 bases from J; bases unmatched to any gene: 9. The germline V gene has CDR1 SGHDT and CDR2 YYEEEE. The CDR3 is made up of 16 amino acids. CDR3 nucleotide sequence: TGTGCCAGCAGCTTACATAGCGGGAGATTTATAGATACGCAGTATTTT. Its translation: CASSLHSGRFIDTQYF.

J is TRBJ2-3 and V is TRBV5-1; D possibly corresponds to TRBD2 (6 bases). V was shortened by 4 bases and J by 2 bases, with 11 bases between the two germline ends. Germline assignment: CDR1 SGHRS and CDR2 YFSETQ. The CDR3 covers 14 residues. CDR3 DNA sequence: TGCGCCAGCAGCCCCGGGGGTCTCACAGATACGCAGTATTTT. Translated: CASSPGGLTDTQYF.

The chain carries TRBV7-2 and TRBJ1-2; 8 positions agree with TRBD1. The V and J ends lost 3 bases and 8 bases, in that order; junction bases with no gene match: 8. In germline, CDR1 is SGHTA, CDR2 FQGNSA. This CDR3 is 14 amino acids long. CDR3 sequence (DNA): TGTGCCAGCAGCTTTAGGACAGGGTGGAGCGGCTACACCTTC. Translated: CASSFRTGWSGYTF.

This clone showed up just a few times. The V gene is TRBV5-1, the J gene TRBJ1-5, with D tentatively TRBD1 (6 bases). Trimming removed 3 bases from V and 7 bases from J, with 14 bases in between. In germline, CDR1 is SGHRS, CDR2 YFSETQ. The CDR3 is made up of 14 amino acids. DNA of the CDR3: TGCGCCAGCAGCTCAGGGGATTTGGGGCAGCCCCAGCATTTT. Translating it yields CASSSGDLGQPQHF.

The J gene is TRBJ2-7, the V gene TRBV7-9, with 7 bases fitting TRBD2. The CDR3 has 14 amino acids. Germline CDR1 reads SEHNR; CDR2 reads FQNEAQ (reference sequence). V shed 2 bases and J 5 bases; nucleotides not matched to a gene: 6. The DNA of the CDR3 is TGTGCCAGCAGCTTAAGGCTTGGGGGGGACGAGCAGTACTTC. This codes for CASSLRLGGDEQYF. Full variable domain (missing parts from reference TRBV7-9 and TRBJ2-7): DTGVSQNPRHKITKRGQNVTFRCDPISEHNRLYWYRQTLGQGPEFLTYFQNEAQLEKSRLLSDRFSAERPKGSFSTLEIQRTEQGDSAMYLCASSLRLGGDEQYFGPGTRLTVT.

This clone was found a few times. The gene calls are TRBV11-2 and TRBJ2-7, with a tentative D call TRBD1 (5 bases). V gave up 1 base and J gave up 3 bases, with 10 bases separating them. This CDR3 has 14 residues. CDR1 is SGHAT and CDR2 is FQNNGV in the germline V gene. CDR3: CASSLGGNLYEQYF. The CDR3 DNA follows: TGTGCCAGCAGCTTAGGGGGCAATCTCTACGAGCAGTACTTC.

V usage is TRBV14 and J usage is TRBJ2-1, with D perhaps matching TRBD1 (6 bases). The CDR3 runs 14 residues. Germline assignment: CDR1 SGHDN and CDR2 FVKESK. Trimming took off 0 bases at V and 10 bases at J, with 13 bases between the two ends. The CDR3 reads CASSQEPPGAEQFF. CDR3 DNA: TGTGCCAGCAGCCAAGAACCCCCAGGGGCAGAGCAGTTCTTC.

This clone appeared a few times. V gene TRBV6-6 combines with J gene TRBJ2-2, with 7 bases fitting TRBD1. The V gene's germline CDR1 is MNHNY and CDR2 SVGAGI (reference sequence). The CDR3 length is 13 residues. Trimming cost V 6 bases and J 6 bases; bases outside gene matches: 4. The CDR3 is CASSQGQPGELFF. The CDR3 coding sequence is TGTGCCAGCAGCCAGGGACAGCCCGGGGAGCTGTTTTTT.

The chain has TRBV30 and TRBJ2-2, with D unresolved. In germline, CDR1 is GTSNPN, CDR2 SVGIG (reference sequence). The CDR3 contains 12 residues. V lost 1 base, J lost 6 bases, and 6 bases lay in between. The CDR3 bases are TGTGCCTGGAGTGATCTTGCCGGGGAGCTGTTTTTT. Its protein is CAWSDLAGELFF.

This clone was recorded a few times. The J gene is TRBJ2-7, the V gene TRBV11-2, with TRBD2 identical over 10 bases. Germline CDR1 is SGHAT and CDR2 is FQNNGV. CDR3 length equals 15 residues. V was clipped by 1 base and J by 2 bases; unmatched bases: 2. CDR3: CASSLGTSGTYEQYF. CDR3 in DNA: TGTGCCAGCAGCTTAGGGACTAGCGGAACCTACGAGCAGTACTTC.

J is TRBJ2-2 and V is TRBV7-6, with a possible D match to TRBD2 (7 bases). Trimming took off 5 bases at V and 7 bases at J, with 17 bases between the two ends. Germline CDR1 SGHVS, CDR2 FNYEAQ. The CDR3 runs to 15 residues. CDR3 protein: CASSPGRGAGGELFF. CDR3 in DNA: TGTGCCAGCAGCCCTGGGAGGGGGGCTGGCGGGGAGCTGTTTTTT. The entire variable domain, with the rest obtained from reference TRBV7-6 and TRBJ2-2, is as follows: GAGVSQSPRYKVTKRGQDVALRCDPISGHVSLYWYRQALGQGPEFLTYFNYEAQQDKSGLPNDRFSAERPEGSISTLTIQRTEQRDSAMYRCASSPGRGAGGELFFGEGSRLTVL.

The J gene is TRBJ1-6, the V gene TRBV25-1, with 9 bases matching TRBD1. V was clipped by 6 bases and J by 10 bases; unmatched bases: 13. The CDR3 length is 16 residues. The germline CDR1 and CDR2 sequences are MGHDK and SYGVNS. The CDR3 sequence is CASSLNSGTGNSPLHF. Written as DNA, the CDR3 is TGTGCCAGCAGCCTCAATTCCGGGACAGGGAACTCACCCCTCCACTTT.

This clone was seen more than once but under ten times. The DNA for the CDR3 is TGTGCCAGCAGCGGGACAAGCACAGATACGCAGTATTTT. Protein: CASSGTSTDTQYF. The V call is TRBV5-4, the J call TRBJ2-3, with D perhaps matching TRBD1 (6 bases). The CDR3 extends over 13 amino acids. The germline gives CDR1 SGHNT, CDR2 YYREEE (reference sequence). With 4 bases removed from V and 0 bases from J, the gap between germline ends came to 6 bases.

DNA for the CDR3: TGTGCCAGCTCACCCACGGGGGGTATGGACACTGAAGCTTTCTTT. Translated: CASSPTGGMDTEAFF. J is TRBJ1-1 and V is TRBV18; D is possibly TRBD1 (5 bases). The CDR3 consists of 15 residues. The V end was cut by 3 bases, the J end by 3 bases, with 14 bases between. Looked up from germline, CDR1 is KGHSH and CDR2 is LQKENI. Looking up the rest from reference TRBV18 and TRBJ1-1 gives the full variable domain: NAGVMQNPRHLVRRRGQEARLRCSPMKGHSHVYWYRQLPEEGLKFMVYLQKENIIDESGMPKERFSAEFPKEGPSILRIQQVVRGDSAAYFCASSPTGGMDTEAFFGQGTRLTVV.